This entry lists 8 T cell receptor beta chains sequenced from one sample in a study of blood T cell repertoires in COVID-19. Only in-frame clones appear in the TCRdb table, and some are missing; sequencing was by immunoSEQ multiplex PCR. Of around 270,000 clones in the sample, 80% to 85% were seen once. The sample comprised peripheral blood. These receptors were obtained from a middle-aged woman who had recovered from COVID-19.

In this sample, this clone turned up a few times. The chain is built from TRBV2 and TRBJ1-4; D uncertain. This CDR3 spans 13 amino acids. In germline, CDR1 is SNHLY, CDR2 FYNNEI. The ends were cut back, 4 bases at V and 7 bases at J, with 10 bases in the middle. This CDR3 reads CASSASVGEKLFF. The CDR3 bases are TGTGCCAGCAGTGCCTCGGTCGGTGAAAAACTGTTTTTT.

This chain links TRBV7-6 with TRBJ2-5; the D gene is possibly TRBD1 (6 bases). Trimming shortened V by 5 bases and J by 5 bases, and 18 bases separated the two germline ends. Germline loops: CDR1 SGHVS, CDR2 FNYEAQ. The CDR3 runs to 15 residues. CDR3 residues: CASSANTGYRETQYF. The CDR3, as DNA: TGTGCCAGCAGCGCCAATACAGGGTATCGGGAGACCCAGTACTTC.

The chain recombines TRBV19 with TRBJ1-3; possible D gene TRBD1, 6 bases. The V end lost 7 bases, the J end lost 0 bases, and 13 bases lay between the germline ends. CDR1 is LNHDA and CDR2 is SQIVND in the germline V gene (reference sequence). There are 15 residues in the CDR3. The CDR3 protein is CASNTGSFSGNTIYF. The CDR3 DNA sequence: TGTGCCAGTAACACAGGGTCCTTCTCTGGAAACACCATATATTTT.

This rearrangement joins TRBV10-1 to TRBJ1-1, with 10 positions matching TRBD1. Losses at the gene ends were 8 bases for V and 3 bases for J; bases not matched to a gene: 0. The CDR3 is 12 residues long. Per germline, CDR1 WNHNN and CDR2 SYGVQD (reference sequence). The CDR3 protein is CASGQGDTEAFF. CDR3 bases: TGCGCCAGCGGACAGGGGGACACTGAAGCTTTCTTT.

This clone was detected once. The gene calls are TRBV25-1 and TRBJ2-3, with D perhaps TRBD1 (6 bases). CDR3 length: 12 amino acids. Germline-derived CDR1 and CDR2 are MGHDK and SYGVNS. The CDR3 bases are TGTGCAGCGACAGGTAGCACAGATACGCAGTATTTT. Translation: CAATGSTDTQYF.

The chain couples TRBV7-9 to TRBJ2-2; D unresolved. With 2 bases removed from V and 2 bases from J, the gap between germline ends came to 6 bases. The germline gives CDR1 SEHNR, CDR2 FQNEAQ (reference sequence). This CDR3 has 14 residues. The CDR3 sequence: CASSLNRNTGELFF. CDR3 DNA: TGTGCCAGCAGCTTAAACAGAAACACCGGGGAGCTGTTTTTT.

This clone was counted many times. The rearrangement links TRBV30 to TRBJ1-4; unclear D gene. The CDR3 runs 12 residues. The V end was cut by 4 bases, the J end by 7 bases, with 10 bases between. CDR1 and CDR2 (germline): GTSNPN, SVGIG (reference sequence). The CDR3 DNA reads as TGTGCCTGGAACGCCGCTAGTGAAAAACTGTTTTTT. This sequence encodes CAWNAASEKLFF.

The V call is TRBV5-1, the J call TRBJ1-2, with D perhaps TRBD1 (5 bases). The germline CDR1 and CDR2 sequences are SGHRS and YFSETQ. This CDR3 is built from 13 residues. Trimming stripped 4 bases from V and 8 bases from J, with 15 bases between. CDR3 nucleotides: TGCGCCAGCAGCCCCGAGCGGGGGGTAGGCTACACCTTC. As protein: CASSPERGVGYTF.